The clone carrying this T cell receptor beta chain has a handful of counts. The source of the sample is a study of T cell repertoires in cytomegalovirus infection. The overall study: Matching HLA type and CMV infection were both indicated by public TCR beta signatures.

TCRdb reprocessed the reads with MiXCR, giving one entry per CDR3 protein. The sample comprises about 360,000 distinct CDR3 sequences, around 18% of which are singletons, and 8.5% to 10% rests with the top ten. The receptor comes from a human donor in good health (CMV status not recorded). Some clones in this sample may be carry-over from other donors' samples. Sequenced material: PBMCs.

The DNA of the CDR3 is TGTGCCAGCAATTTTGGACAGTCGGGAGATACGCAGTATTTT. Translation: CASNFGQSGDTQYF. The rearrangement joins TRBV6-2 or TRBV6-3 to TRBJ2-3, with D tentatively TRBD1 (6 bases). The germline V gene encodes CDR1 MNHEY and CDR2 SVGEGT. This CDR3 contains 14 residues. The V end lost 7 bases, the J end lost 5 bases, and 16 bases lay between the germline ends.